This T cell receptor (beta chain) was obtained from a study of T-cell memory formation after mild COVID-19. On the study more broadly: Largely, the TCR clusters proved donor specific. The study, taken as a whole, reports: CD4+ contracting clones were mainly CM and EM; CD8+ ones, EMRA. Confirmation of SARS-CoV-2 specificity was lacking for second-wave clones peaking day 37.

As regards this clonotype: What it binds is not known.

From 5'RACE with constant-segment primers came TCR alpha and TCR beta cDNA libraries that carried sample barcodes and UMIs. TCRdb passed the 5' RACE reads through MiXCR, listing each CDR3 protein once. The sample lists roughly 250,000 distinct CDR3 sequences; approximately 16% were seen once. There are 17 residues in the CDR3. Germline V gene lookup returns CDR1 LGHNA and CDR2 YSLEER. Trimming at V came to 0 bases and at J to 4 bases, leaving 6 bases not matched to a gene. The V call is TRBV4-3, the J call TRBJ2-1; 10 nucleotides agree with TRBD1. The TCR was taken from a man aged 18 to 29 who had mild COVID-19 (a few samples of this study predate the infection). Cell type and time point are not known. The material sequenced was PBMCs or a T cell subset sorted from them (not recorded which). CDR3 coding DNA: TGCGCCAGCAGCCAAGAAGGCGGGACAGGGGTTTACAATGAGCAGTTCTTC. Its translation: CASSQEGGTGVYNEQFF.